This paragraph reports one T cell receptor (beta chain). The repertoire was sequenced with immunoSEQ multiplex PCR; TCRdb's copy has only in-frame clones and lacks some. The sample comprises about 62,000 clones, 75% to 90% of which are singletons, and roughly 18% rests with the top ten. The data originate from a study of blood T cell repertoires in COVID-19. The germline gives CDR1 WNHNN, CDR2 SYGVQD (reference sequence). The CDR3 is 14 residues long. V was pared by 8 bases and J by 4 bases, with 17 bases between. The clonotype was recovered from a woman in her sixties or seventies with COVID-19, enrolled during active disease. The material sequenced was peripheral blood. The chain carries TRBV10-1 and TRBJ1-1; D may be TRBD1 (6 bases). Here the CDR3 reads CASPVRGRVTEAFF. In nucleotides, the CDR3 is TGCGCCAGCCCTGTGCGGGGGCGAGTCACTGAAGCTTTCTTT.